Following are 8 T cell receptor beta chains from one sample sequenced in a study of T cells after yellow fever vaccination. Each CDR3 protein is one row after TCRdb ran MiXCR on the 5' RACE reads. Of more than 300,000 distinct CDR3 sequences in the sample, about 10% were seen once. The source material was CD4+ T cells sorted from PBMCs, sampled 45 days after the yellow fever booster vaccination. All receptors derive from a man younger than 30 who received the YFV17D yellow fever vaccine.

A note on this clonotype: The junction departs from the called germline gene at one end, perhaps through a read error. This chain joins TRBV5-1 and TRBJ2-1; D not certain. CDR1 SGHRS and CDR2 YFSETQ come from the germline V gene. The CDR3 contains 13 residues. The CDR3 loop reads CASSFGPDNGQFF. CDR3 nucleotides: TGCGCCAGCAGTTTTGGGCCCGACAATGGGCAGTTCTTC. Full variable domain (missing parts from reference TRBV5-1 and TRBJ2-1): KAGVTQTPRYLIKTRGQQVTLSCSPISGHRSVSWYQQTPGQGLQFLFEYFSETQRNKGNFPGRFSGRQFSNSRSEMNVSTLELGDSALYLCASSFGPDNGQFFGPGTRLTVL.

The J gene is TRBJ2-7, the V gene TRBV4-3; D may be TRBD1 (5 bases). This CDR3 contains 16 residues. CDR1 and CDR2 (germline): LGHNA, YSLEER. V lost 2 bases and J lost 0, with 14 bases in between. CDR3 sequence: CASSQIASGFSYEQYF. DNA for the CDR3: TGCGCCAGCAGCCAAATCGCTTCAGGGTTCTCCTACGAGCAGTACTTC.

The gene calls are TRBV2 and TRBJ2-1; no firm D call. V lost 2 bases to trimming and J lost 5 bases, with 10 bases between them. The germline gives CDR1 SNHLY, CDR2 FYNNEI. This CDR3 spans 14 amino acids. CDR3 loop: CASSELGENNEQFF. CDR3 coding DNA: TGTGCCAGCAGTGAACTTGGAGAAAACAATGAGCAGTTCTTC.

This clonotype was counted between two and nine times. V usage is TRBV18 and J usage is TRBJ1-1; possibly TRBD1 for D (5 bases). This CDR3 comprises 13 residues. Between the trimmed V and J ends, which lost 6 bases and 2 bases, there was a span of 10 bases. Germline assignment: CDR1 KGHSH and CDR2 LQKENI. The CDR3 spells CASSPRDNTEAFF. CDR3 coding DNA: TGTGCCAGCTCCCCCCGGGACAACACTGAAGCTTTCTTT.

This clonotype was recorded many times. The V and J genes are TRBV7-9 and TRBJ2-5; TRBD1 is a possible D gene (6 bases). V gave up 6 bases and J gave up 4 bases, with 18 bases separating them. Germline V gene data show CDR1 as SEHNR and CDR2 as FQNEAQ (reference sequence). The CDR3 spans 15 residues. CDR3: CASSRSRGFRETQYF. In nucleotides, the CDR3 is TGTGCCAGCAGTCGAAGCAGGGGATTCAGAGAGACCCAGTACTTC.

This clonotype was recorded a few times. This chain connects TRBV9 to TRBJ2-5, with unresolved D. The germline V gene has CDR1 SGDLS and CDR2 YYNGEE. Trimming removed 0 bases at V and 1 base at J, with 7 bases between. The CDR3 runs 14 residues. The CDR3 sequence: CASSVVASQETQYF. The CDR3 bases are TGTGCCAGCAGCGTAGTGGCTTCCCAAGAGACCCAGTACTTC.

Only a few counts were recorded for this clonotype. The chain is built from TRBV27 and TRBJ1-1; weak D call: TRBD1 (5 bases). There are 15 residues in the CDR3. The germline V gene encodes CDR1 MNHEY and CDR2 SMNVEV (reference sequence). V was clipped by 3 bases and J by 3 bases, with 14 bases between them. In DNA, the CDR3 is TGTGCCAGCAGTTTCAGCGTCGGGGGTGACACTGAAGCTTTCTTT. Translated, it gives CASSFSVGGDTEAFF.

The V gene is TRBV4-2, the J gene TRBJ2-5; 8 bases fit TRBD2. V lost 4 bases to trimming and J lost 5 bases; unmatched junction nucleotides: 9. Looked up from germline, CDR1 is LGHNA and CDR2 is YNFKEQ. This CDR3 has 15 amino acids. The CDR3 DNA follows: TGTGCCAGCAGCCGAGGGAGCGGGGGTCCCGAGACCCAGTACTTC. Translating gives CASSRGSGGPETQYF.